These 14 T cell receptor beta chains share one sample of origin, sequenced in a study of cytomegalovirus exposure and HLA in healthy donors. Use of 60 Vbeta and 13 Jbeta primers characterized the PCR. The protocol was immunoSEQ multiplex PCR, while the TCRdb copy is restricted to in-frame clones and leaves out a portion. The data hold 95,000 to 100,000 clones, with approximately 85% observed a single time. The sample consisted of PBMCs. The receptor set was obtained from a man in his thirties or forties in good health and CMV-seronegative.

This clone was seen once. J is TRBJ2-7 and V is TRBV5-1; TRBD2 matches at 7 bases. The germline CDR1 and CDR2 sequences are SGHRS and YFSETQ. CDR3 length: 14 amino acids. V lost 2 bases, J lost 2 bases, and 4 bases stayed unmatched. The CDR3 region is CASSFSGTTYEQYF. For the CDR3, the DNA is TGCGCCAGCAGCTTCTCCGGGACTACCTACGAGCAGTACTTC.

The chain employs TRBV6-4 and TRBJ1-5; no clear D. The V end lost 4 bases, the J end lost 0 bases, and 10 bases lay between the germline ends. Germline CDR1 MRHNA, CDR2 SNTAGT. The CDR3 is 15 residues long. The CDR3 reads CASSATPDSNQPQHF. CDR3 coding DNA: TGTGCCAGCAGTGCGACACCTGATAGCAATCAGCCCCAGCATTTT.

The V call is TRBV2, the J call TRBJ1-5; the match to TRBD1 covers 9 bases. The CDR3 is made up of 15 amino acids. J was trimmed by 4 bases and V by 5 bases; bases with no gene match: 6. Germline V lookup: CDR1 SNHLY, CDR2 FYNNEI. The CDR3 DNA reads TGTGCCAGCAGTTTCGGGACAGGGACAAATCAGCCCCAGCATTTT. Translation gives CASSFGTGTNQPQHF. The full variable domain, rest sourced from reference TRBV2 and TRBJ1-5, is EPEVTQTPSHQVTQMGQEVILRCVPISNHLYFYWYRQILGQKVEFLVSFYNNEISEKSEIFDDQFSVERPDGSNFTLKIRSTKLEDSAMYFCASSFGTGTNQPQHFGDGTRLSIL.

The gene calls are TRBV9 and TRBJ2-5, with D maybe TRBD2 (6 bases). CDR3 length: 14 amino acids. The V end was cut by 4 bases, the J end by 5 bases, with 15 bases between. Germline V gene sequence: CDR1 SGDLS, CDR2 YYNGEE. CDR3 amino acids: CASSPSGVLETQYF. For the CDR3, the DNA is TGTGCCAGCAGCCCTTCGGGGGTTCTGGAGACCCAGTACTTC.

The rearrangement joins TRBV6-1 to TRBJ2-7; D is possibly TRBD1 (6 bases). Trimming cost V 2 bases and J 2 bases, with 16 bases left between them. This CDR3 is built from 16 residues. Per the germline V gene, CDR1 is MNHNS and CDR2 is SASEGT. The CDR3 region is CASSEPPGVFPYEQYF. The CDR3 DNA reads as TGTGCCAGCAGTGAACCTCCAGGGGTTTTTCCCTACGAGCAGTACTTC.

This clone was seen only a few times. The chain couples TRBV30 to TRBJ2-1; 10 nucleotides agree with TRBD2. The CDR3 runs 16 residues. With 1 base clipped from V and 7 bases from J, the junction kept 10 bases outside the gene matches. Germline loops: CDR1 GTSNPN, CDR2 SVGIG (reference sequence). The CDR3 spells CAWSALSGGAFNEQFF. For the CDR3, the DNA is TGTGCCTGGAGTGCCCTAAGCGGGGGGGCCTTTAATGAGCAGTTCTTC. The whole variable domain, filled in from reference TRBV30 and TRBJ2-1, reads SQTIHQWPATLVQPVGSPLSLECTVEGTSNPNLYWYRQAAGRGLQLLFYSVGIGQISSEVPQNLSASRPQDRQFILSSKKLLLSDSGFYLCAWSALSGGAFNEQFFGPGTRLTVL.

V usage is TRBV28 and J usage is TRBJ2-2, with 10 bases matching TRBD2. The CDR3 totals 16 residues. J was trimmed by 0 bases and V by 5 bases; bases with no gene match: 3. Germline CDR1 MDHEN, CDR2 SYDVKM. The CDR3 loop reads CASSLSGGTNTGELFF. CDR3 coding DNA: TGTGCCAGCAGTCTTAGCGGGGGGACGAACACCGGGGAGCTGTTTTTT.

This clone was detected only once. The gene calls are TRBV7-9 and TRBJ2-7; D might be TRBD2 (6 bases). Trimming cost V 7 bases and J 0 bases, with 10 bases left between them. The V gene's germline CDR1 is SEHNR and CDR2 FQNEAQ (reference sequence). The CDR3 sequence is 13 residues long. Here the CDR3 DNA reads TGTGCCAGCAAAGACGGGAGCTCCTACGAGCAGTACTTC. Its protein product is CASKDGSSYEQYF. Full variable domain (outside the CDR3, taken from reference TRBV7-9 and TRBJ2-7): DTGVSQNPRHKITKRGQNVTFRCDPISEHNRLYWYRQTLGQGPEFLTYFQNEAQLEKSRLLSDRFSAERPKGSFSTLEIQRTEQGDSAMYLCASKDGSSYEQYFGPGTRLTVT.

This chain links TRBV6-1 with TRBJ1-5; 12 bases are shared with TRBD1. The CDR3 covers 14 residues. After removal of 6 bases from V and 6 bases from J, the junction contained 3 bases not matched to a gene. CDR1 and CDR2 (germline): MNHNS, SASEGT. The CDR3: CASRGQGAVQPQHF. DNA for the CDR3: TGTGCCAGCAGGGGACAGGGGGCTGTTCAGCCCCAGCATTTT.

The chain recombines TRBV5-1 with TRBJ1-1; TRBD1 is a possible D gene (6 bases). CDR3 length: 13 residues. Trimming pared 2 bases from V and 2 bases from J, leaving 7 bases between. Germline values: CDR1 SGHRS, CDR2 YFSETQ. The CDR3 bases are TGCGCCAGCAGCTTACAGGGTAACACTGAAGCTTTCTTT. Translated, it gives CASSLQGNTEAFF.

The chain links TRBV9 to TRBJ1-3, with D possibly matching TRBD1 (6 bases). The CDR3 runs 17 residues. From germline, CDR1 is SGDLS and CDR2 YYNGEE. Trimming cost V 2 bases and J 0 bases, with 15 bases left between them. The CDR3 is CASSVGIDRFSGNTIYF. The CDR3 region has the DNA TGTGCCAGCAGCGTCGGGATCGACAGGTTCTCTGGAAACACCATATATTTT. The full variable domain, in which reference TRBV9 and TRBJ1-3 provide the parts outside the CDR3, is DSGVTQTPKHLITATGQRVTLRCSPRSGDLSVYWYQQSLDQGLQFLIQYYNGEERAKGNILERFSAQQFPDLHSELNLSSLELGDSALYFCASSVGIDRFSGNTIYFGEGSWLTVV.

As DNA, the CDR3 is TGTGCCAGCAGTAGGGTCAGGGCCGAGGAAAAACTGTTTTTT. Translated: CASSRVRAEEKLFF. The rearrangement uses TRBV2 and TRBJ1-4, with a weak D call TRBD1 (5 bases). The CDR3 sequence is 14 residues long. Germline V gives CDR1 SNHLY, CDR2 FYNNEI. The ends were cut back, 5 bases at V and 8 bases at J, with 15 bases in the middle. Based on the CDR3 plus reference TRBV2 and TRBJ1-4, the full variable domain is EPEVTQTPSHQVTQMGQEVILRCVPISNHLYFYWYRQILGQKVEFLVSFYNNEISEKSEIFDDQFSVERPDGSNFTLKIRSTKLEDSAMYFCASSRVRAEEKLFFGSGTQLSVL.

The J gene is TRBJ2-1, the V gene TRBV5-1, with D perhaps TRBD2 (5 bases). The CDR3 runs 13 residues. Germline loops: CDR1 SGHRS, CDR2 YFSETQ. V dropped 0 bases and J dropped 4 bases, with 5 bases sitting between them. CDR3 sequence (DNA): TGCGCCAGCAGCTTGGGAGGGTACAATGAGCAGTTCTTC. This translates into CASSLGGYNEQFF. Drawing the rest from reference TRBV5-1 and TRBJ2-1, the complete variable domain is KAGVTQTPRYLIKTRGQQVTLSCSPISGHRSVSWYQQTPGQGLQFLFEYFSETQRNKGNFPGRFSGRQFSNSRSEMNVSTLELGDSALYLCASSLGGYNEQFFGPGTRLTVL.

This clone was seen once. V is TRBV5-4 and J is TRBJ2-2; D might be TRBD2 (6 bases). V gave up 4 bases and J gave up 8 bases, with 12 bases separating them. Germline V lookup: CDR1 SGHNT, CDR2 YYREEE (reference sequence). The CDR3 covers 13 residues. CDR3 coding DNA: TGTGCCAGCAGCGACGGGGGTATTGGGGAGCTGTTTTTT. It specifies CASSDGGIGELFF.